This TCR beta chain was obtained from a study of CXCR3-negative and CXCR3-positive naive CD8 T cells. The study sorted every CD8+ T cell subset in triplicate at 270,000 or so cells each. Germline CDR1 SQVTM, CDR2 ANQGSEA. This CDR3 spans 11 amino acids. Study-wide findings and caveats: CXCR3 expression partially decreased after cryopreservation; most assays used fresh PBMCs. For CXCR3-positive naive cells, TRB CDR3s were more hydrophobic than those of CXCR3-negative naive cells. Memory CD8+ T cell repertoires were far less diverse than both naive subsets.

Carrying UMI labels, the TRB cDNA libraries were prepared through 5' RACE. After re-calling the 5' RACE reads, TCRdb lists one entry per CDR3 protein, DNA absent. This repertoire includes over 100,000 distinct CDR3 sequences. Comments on this clonotype: Antigen unknown.

Sequenced sample: naive CXCR3+ CD8+ T cells from blood. Documented subset: CD45RO-CCR7+CD27+CD95- naive CD8+ T cells expressing CXCR3 (TNR3+). This clonotype originated in a human donor in good health. Some clones in this sample may be carry-over from other donors' samples. The J gene is TRBJ1-4, the V gene TRBV29-1; TCRdb returns TRBD1, unconfirmable since there is no DNA. This CDR3 is CSVEGGGRAFF.